This record covers a single TCR beta chain. Antigen unknown. This CDR3 region has 12 residues. Between the trimmed V and J ends, which lost 4 bases and 8 bases, there was a span of 11 bases. The V gene's germline CDR1 is SNHLY and CDR2 FYNNEI. Here immunoSEQ multiplex PCR was the method, and the copy in TCRdb shows in-frame clones only, minus some. The sample has roughly 75,000 clones; 80% to 90% are singletons. This sample was taken from a study of T cell responses to AZD1222 COVID-19 vaccine. General observations from the study: Possibly, clonal diversity was underestimated; donors were largely white British and included more females.

The receptor's source is an adult who received the AZD1222 COVID-19 vaccine. The sequencing here drew on peripheral blood, taken 28 days after the second AZD1222 dose. The chain has TRBV2 and TRBJ1-1; unclear D gene. The CDR3 bases are TGTGCCAGCAGTGCCGGAACGGTCGAAGCTTTCTTT. Translating gives CASSAGTVEAFF. The variable domain in full, completed from reference TRBV2 and TRBJ1-1, reads EPEVTQTPSHQVTQMGQEVILRCVPISNHLYFYWYRQILGQKVEFLVSFYNNEISEKSEIFDDQFSVERPDGSNFTLKIRSTKLEDSAMYFCASSAGTVEAFFGQGTRLTVV.